This T cell receptor (beta chain) came from a study of response to subunit inactivated influenza vaccine. Whole-study findings and limits: Authors proposed each seasonal influenza vaccination draws in few new T cells.

TCRdb ran MiXCR on the RT-PCR reads and lists one entry per CDR3 protein. The sample has hundreds of thousands of distinct CDR3 sequences; around 16% are singletons. This clonotype was seen ten or more times. The antigen remains unidentified. V was cut by 0 bases and J by 7 bases, with 11 bases left in between. Germline V gives CDR1 SGDLS, CDR2 YYNGEE. CDR3 length equals 14 residues. The specimen was PBMCs from blood, collected 11 to 12 days after vaccination. The clonotype originates from a man aged 45-60 years who received an inactivated influenza vaccine. J is TRBJ2-1 and V is TRBV9, with a tentative D call TRBD2 (7 bases). DNA for the CDR3: TGTGCCAGCAGCGTAGAGGGAGGGGGGAATGAGCAGTTCTTC. Translation gives CASSVEGGGNEQFF. The variable domain in full, with the rest retrieved from reference TRBV9 and TRBJ2-1, is DSGVTQTPKHLITATGQRVTLRCSPRSGDLSVYWYQQSLDQGLQFLIQYYNGEERAKGNILERFSAQQFPDLHSELNLSSLELGDSALYFCASSVEGGGNEQFFGPGTRLTVL.